This T cell receptor beta chain is from a study of blood T cell repertoires in COVID-19. V shed 10 bases and J 4 bases; nucleotides not matched to a gene: 9. Per the germline V gene, CDR1 is MNHEY and CDR2 is SVGAGI. CDR3 length equals 13 residues. Generated by immunoSEQ multiplex PCR, the TCRdb table keeps only in-frame clones and is missing some. Of around 61,000 clones listed, 89% were seen once; the top ten hold approximately 1.5%. The rearrangement links TRBV6-5 to TRBJ1-1; 7 nucleotides match TRBD1. Sequenced material: peripheral blood. The sequence was obtained from a man aged 60 to 69 with acute or convalescent COVID-19. CDR3: CATHDRVGTEAFF. The CDR3 DNA reads TGTGCCACACACGACAGGGTTGGCACTGAAGCTTTCTTT.